A single sample is the source of the 29 T cell receptor beta chains below, sequenced in a study of T-cell reconstitution after alpha-beta-depleted transplantation in children. As it was prepared, the TCRbeta library received unique molecular identifiers. TCRdb reprocessed the PCR reads with MiXCR, giving one entry per CDR3 protein. The repertoire holds 150,000 to 250,000 distinct CDR3 sequences, with about 6% as singletons. This material consisted of PBMCs, taken before TCRalphabeta/CD19-depleted stem cell transplant. These receptors came from a girl in the first two years of life with combined immunodeficiency, due to receive a stem cell transplant.

This clonotype showed up many times. V and J are TRBV12-3 or TRBV12-4 and TRBJ2-7; 8 bases match TRBD2. The CDR3 totals 13 residues. J lost 7 bases, V lost 5 bases, and 7 bases had no gene match. CDR3 region: CASSKTSVGEQYF. CDR3 in DNA: TGTGCCAGCAGTAAGACTAGCGTAGGTGAGCAGTACTTC.

The V and J genes are TRBV24-1 and TRBJ2-7; D tentatively fits TRBD1 or TRBD2 (5 bases each). V was cut by 7 bases and J by 6 bases, with 27 bases left in between. The CDR3 has 17 residues. Germline V gives CDR1 KGHDR, CDR2 SFDVKD. CDR3 sequence reads: CATSEGYETELTVEQYF. CDR3 bases: TGTGCCACCAGCGAGGGGTATGAGACCGAGCTGACGGTCGAGCAGTACTTC.

This clonotype was detected many times. The chain joins TRBV4-1 to TRBJ2-1, with TRBD1 matching 10 bases. V lost 5 bases, J lost 4 bases, and 17 bases stayed unmatched. The CDR3 has 19 residues. Germline loops: CDR1 MGHRA, CDR2 YSYEKL. CDR3 protein: CASSAPVGTGVGIYNEQFF. For the CDR3, the DNA is TGCGCCAGCAGCGCCCCGGTCGGGACAGGGGTCGGAATTTACAATGAGCAGTTCTTC.

This clonotype was detected many times. This chain links TRBV9 with TRBJ2-1; D is unclear. This CDR3 spans 15 amino acids. Trimming pared 0 bases from V and 2 bases from J, leaving 9 bases between. Germline CDR1 SGDLS, CDR2 YYNGEE. CDR3 DNA: TGTGCCAGCAGCGTAGGAACATTCCCCTACAATGAGCAGTTCTTC. It codes for CASSVGTFPYNEQFF.

This clonotype has only a few counts. The V gene is TRBV27, the J gene TRBJ2-1; D is possibly TRBD2 (7 bases). CDR1 and CDR2 (germline): MNHEY, SMNVEV (reference sequence). The CDR3 totals 16 residues. Deletions cut 8 bases from V and 9 bases from J, with 26 bases between. The CDR3 loop is CASHPWPRGGLSEQFF. CDR3 nucleotide sequence: TGTGCCAGCCATCCCTGGCCGAGGGGGGGGTTAAGTGAGCAGTTCTTC.

This clonotype appeared many times. This chain links TRBV4-2 with TRBJ2-2, with 7 bases fitting TRBD2. This CDR3 spans 19 amino acids. After removal of 0 bases from V and 3 bases from J, the junction contained 13 bases not matched to a gene. The V gene's germline CDR1 is LGHNA and CDR2 YNFKEQ. The CDR3: CASSQDSALDRGDTGELFF. The CDR3 DNA reads TGTGCCAGCAGCCAAGATTCTGCCCTAGATCGGGGGGACACCGGGGAGCTGTTTTTT.

At least ten counts were recorded for this clonotype. V and J are TRBV11-3 and TRBJ2-2; weak D call: TRBD2 (7 bases). Trimming removed 1 base at V and 3 bases at J, with 21 bases between. The CDR3 length is 19 residues. In germline, CDR1 is SGHNT, CDR2 YENEEA. The CDR3 coding sequence is TGTGCCAGCAGCTTAGTCTACAGGGTAGACACTAGCGACACCGGGGAGCTGTTTTTT. Its protein is CASSLVYRVDTSDTGELFF. Based on the CDR3 plus reference TRBV11-3 and TRBJ2-2, the full variable domain is EAGVVQSPRYKIIEKKQPVAFWCNPISGHNTLYWYLQNLGQGPELLIRYENEEAVDDSQLPKDRFSAERLKGVDSTLKIQPAELGDSAVYLCASSLVYRVDTSDTGELFFGEGSRLTVL.

The chain joins TRBV7-2 to TRBJ2-1; 8 bases fit TRBD1. The trim removed 5 bases at V and 8 bases at J, leaving 14 bases unmatched. CDR3 length: 16 residues. From germline, CDR1 is SGHTA and CDR2 FQGNSA. CDR3 nucleotide sequence: TGTGCCAGCAGCCCAGGGGGCGGGACGGAGGCGGATGAGCAGTTCTTC. It specifies CASSPGGGTEADEQFF.

The sample holds many counts of this clonotype. CDR3 in amino acids: CASRDSTDTQYF. The CDR3 DNA reads TGTGCCAGTAGGGACAGCACAGATACGCAGTATTTT. This chain joins TRBV19 and TRBJ2-3; no clear D gene. This CDR3 has 12 residues. The V end lost 6 bases, the J end lost 0 bases, and 4 bases lay between the germline ends. From germline, CDR1 is LNHDA and CDR2 SQIVND (reference sequence).

This clonotype has ten or more counts. The chain employs TRBV12-5 and TRBJ1-1, with no clear D. Looked up from germline, CDR1 is LGHNT and CDR2 is FRNRAP. V was clipped by 0 bases and J by 3 bases, with 8 bases between them. The CDR3 is made up of 14 amino acids. CDR3 protein: CASGLVLEYTEAFF. DNA for the CDR3: TGTGCTAGTGGTTTGGTACTGGAATACACTGAAGCTTTCTTT.

This clonotype was observed at least ten times. The rearrangement uses TRBV7-2 and TRBJ2-7; 14 bases align to TRBD2. The CDR3 spans 16 residues. The V gene's germline CDR1 is SGHTA and CDR2 FQGNSA. The V segment lost 4 bases and the J segment 2 bases; nucleotides outside the gene matches: 4. In DNA form, the CDR3 reads TGTGCCAGCAGCTCACGACTAGCGGGAGGGCCCTACGAGCAGTACTTC. It translates to CASSSRLAGGPYEQYF.

This clonotype showed up many times. The gene calls are TRBV6-5 and TRBJ2-1; 8 nucleotides align to TRBD1. V was clipped by 10 bases and J by 8 bases; unmatched bases: 13. CDR3 length equals 14 residues. CDR1 is MNHEY and CDR2 is SVGAGI in the germline V gene. CDR3: CATLRTGRIDEQFF. CDR3 DNA: TGTGCCACTCTAAGGACAGGGAGGATCGATGAGCAGTTCTTC.

This clonotype occurred many times. This chain connects TRBV12-3 or TRBV12-4 to TRBJ2-2; the match to TRBD2 covers 15 bases. The V and J ends lost 3 bases and 7 bases, in that order; junction bases with no gene match: 3. This CDR3 comprises 16 residues. The CDR3 nucleotides read TGTGCCAGCAGTTTCGGGACTAGCGGGAGGAGCGGGGAGCTGTTTTTT. Translated: CASSFGTSGRSGELFF.

The table lists this clonotype with many counts. The chain uses TRBV6-2 or TRBV6-3 and TRBJ2-1, with 12 bases identical to TRBD2. CDR1 and CDR2 from the germline V gene are MNHEY and SVGEGT. The CDR3 sequence is 19 residues long. The junction had 10 bases not matched to a gene; V was cut back by 4 bases and J by 0 bases. The CDR3 region has the DNA TGTGCCAGCAGTTCCCCTAGCGGGAGGGTCCTCGGCTCCTACAATGAGCAGTTCTTC. It yields the protein CASSSPSGRVLGSYNEQFF.

The sample holds many counts of this clonotype. The rearrangement joins TRBV6-2 or TRBV6-3 to TRBJ2-1, with 13 bases identical to TRBD2. Germline trimming cut 5 bases from V and 10 bases from J; bases unmatched to any gene: 2. Germline V gives CDR1 MNHEY, CDR2 SVGEGT. This CDR3 has 13 amino acids. The CDR3 loop is CASSRTSGSEQFF. In nucleotides, the CDR3 is TGTGCCAGCAGTCGGACTAGCGGGAGCGAGCAGTTCTTC.

This clonotype was seen repeatedly, ten times or more. CDR3 amino acids: CASRIYRSSYEQYF. The CDR3 DNA sequence: TGTGCCAGCAGGATCTACAGGTCCTCCTACGAGCAGTACTTC. The gene calls are TRBV27 and TRBJ2-7; a weak D match, TRBD1 (5 bases). The germline V gene encodes CDR1 MNHEY and CDR2 SMNVEV (reference sequence). The CDR3 covers 14 residues. V was clipped by 6 bases and J by 0 bases, with 12 bases between them.

As to this clonotype: Relative to the germline gene, one junction end is altered; a read error may explain this. The chain links TRBV20-1 to TRBJ2-5; TRBD1 matches at 7 bases. The CDR3 is 17 residues long. CDR1 and CDR2 (germline): DFQATT, SNEGSKA (reference sequence). This CDR3 reads CCARKTGTEVIQETQYF. The CDR3 DNA sequence: TGCTGTGCTAGAAAGACAGGGACGGAGGTAATCCAAGAGACCCAGTACTTC.

This clonotype was found many times. The chain has TRBV20-1 and TRBJ2-2; D tentatively reads TRBD1 or TRBD2 (6 bases each). Germline CDR1 reads DFQATT; CDR2 reads SNEGSKA (reference sequence). Trimming left V 3 bases short and J 1 base short, with 15 bases between. This CDR3 region has 16 residues. This CDR3 is CSARGRKGGNTGELFF. CDR3 sequence (DNA): TGCAGTGCTAGGGGTCGAAAGGGGGGGAACACCGGGGAGCTGTTTTTT.

V and J are TRBV4-3 and TRBJ2-5; a possible D gene is TRBD1 (6 bases). Trimming took off 0 bases at V and 4 bases at J, with 15 bases between the two ends. This CDR3 region has 16 residues. Germline CDR1 and CDR2: LGHNA and YSLEER. The CDR3 DNA follows: TGCGCCAGCAGCCAAGATCCAGGGGTTGGAGGAGAGACCCAGTACTTC. Translated, it gives CASSQDPGVGGETQYF.

This clonotype appeared a few times. The V and J genes are TRBV3-1 and TRBJ2-5; D unclear. This CDR3 contains 11 residues. Germline CDR1 LGHDT, CDR2 YNNKEL (reference sequence). V was cut by 2 bases and J by 3 bases, with 1 base left in between. Here the CDR3 reads CASSQKETQYF. The CDR3 DNA is TGTGCCAGCAGCCAAAAAGAGACCCAGTACTTC.

This clonotype was counted at least ten times. V usage is TRBV20-1 and J usage is TRBJ2-1; 7 bases match TRBD1. From germline, CDR1 is DFQATT and CDR2 SNEGSKA (reference sequence). The CDR3 loop spans 16 amino acids. Losses at the gene ends were 0 bases for V and 3 bases for J; bases not matched to a gene: 8. The CDR3 DNA follows: TGCAGTGCTAGAGATTGGAGACAGGGAGACTACAATGAGCAGTTCTTC. It codes for CSARDWRQGDYNEQFF.

Only a few counts were recorded for this clonotype. The chain links TRBV11-2 to TRBJ1-1; weak D call: TRBD1 (5 bases). From germline, CDR1 is SGHAT and CDR2 FQNNGV. This CDR3 comprises 16 residues. V gave up 1 base and J gave up 1 base, with 13 bases separating them. CDR3 in DNA: TGTGCCAGCAGCTTAGGTCACAGGTTGGGGAACACTGAAGCTTTCTTT. It specifies CASSLGHRLGNTEAFF.

This clonotype was detected a few times. This chain joins TRBV7-2 and TRBJ2-4; unclear D gene. V gave up 5 bases and J gave up 0 bases, with 11 bases separating them. Germline CDR1 reads SGHTA; CDR2 reads FQGNSA. This CDR3 has 15 amino acids. The CDR3 coding sequence is TGTGCCAGCAGCACCACCGATCTAGCCAAAAACATTCAGTACTTC. As protein: CASSTTDLAKNIQYF.

This clonotype showed up many times. The chain uses TRBV7-2 and TRBJ2-3, with a tentative D call TRBD2 (5 bases). CDR1 and CDR2 (germline): SGHTA, FQGNSA. The CDR3 consists of 14 residues. With 3 bases removed from V and 2 bases from J, the gap between germline ends came to 9 bases. The CDR3 nucleotides read TGTGCCAGCAGCTTCGCGGGCTACACAGATACGCAGTATTTT. Translated, it gives CASSFAGYTDTQYF.

This clonotype has at least ten counts. This chain connects TRBV4-1 to TRBJ2-1; TRBD2 agrees at 12 bases. The V segment lost 0 bases and the J segment 7 bases; nucleotides outside the gene matches: 13. CDR1 MGHRA and CDR2 YSYEKL come from the germline V gene. The CDR3 spans 19 residues. CDR3 amino acids: CASSQDLGASGRALNEQFF. Here the CDR3 DNA reads TGCGCCAGCAGCCAAGACCTTGGGGCTAGCGGGAGGGCCTTAAATGAGCAGTTCTTC.

This clonotype was seen repeatedly, ten times or more. CDR3 loop: CASSLRLAGAPGELFF. CDR3 DNA: TGTGCCAGCAGCCTCCGACTAGCGGGGGCACCCGGGGAGCTGTTTTTT. V usage is TRBV5-6 and J usage is TRBJ2-2; 12 bases match TRBD2. The CDR3 contains 16 residues. Trimming took 4 bases from V and 6 from J; bases not matched to a gene: 7. The V gene's germline CDR1 is SGHDT and CDR2 YYEEEE. The variable domain in full, with the rest retrieved from reference TRBV5-6 and TRBJ2-2, is DAGVTQSPTHLIKTRGQQVTLRCSPKSGHDTVSWYQQALGQGPQFIFQYYEEEERQRGNFPDRFSGHQFPNYSSELNVNALLLGDSALYLCASSLRLAGAPGELFFGEGSRLTVL.

This clonotype was picked up a small number of times. The chain employs TRBV4-1 and TRBJ1-2; maybe TRBD1 (5 bases). Germline values: CDR1 MGHRA, CDR2 YSYEKL. V lost 5 bases and J 4 bases, leaving 23 bases between the germline ends. This CDR3 contains 17 residues. The CDR3 coding sequence is TGCGCCAGCAGCTCACAAGAGGGTAGCCTGAGGGGCTATGGCTACACCTTC. It specifies CASSSQEGSLRGYGYTF.

This clonotype was observed at least ten times. The V and J genes are TRBV5-1 and TRBJ2-6, with D unresolved. V was shortened by 4 bases and J by 1 base, with 9 bases between the two germline ends. Germline CDR1 is SGHRS and CDR2 is YFSETQ. The CDR3 totals 15 residues. Here the CDR3 DNA reads TGCGCCAGCAGCCGGATGGGTTCTGGGGCCAACGTCCTGACTTTC. Its translation: CASSRMGSGANVLTF.

There are many counts of this clonotype. The chain links TRBV28 to TRBJ2-7; D remains ambiguous. Germline CDR1 and CDR2: MDHEN and SYDVKM. V was cut by 6 bases and J by 3 bases, with 9 bases left in between. The CDR3 is made up of 12 amino acids. CDR3 coding DNA: TGTGCCAGCAGCTTCCGTTACTACGAGCAGTACTTC. Its translation is CASSFRYYEQYF.